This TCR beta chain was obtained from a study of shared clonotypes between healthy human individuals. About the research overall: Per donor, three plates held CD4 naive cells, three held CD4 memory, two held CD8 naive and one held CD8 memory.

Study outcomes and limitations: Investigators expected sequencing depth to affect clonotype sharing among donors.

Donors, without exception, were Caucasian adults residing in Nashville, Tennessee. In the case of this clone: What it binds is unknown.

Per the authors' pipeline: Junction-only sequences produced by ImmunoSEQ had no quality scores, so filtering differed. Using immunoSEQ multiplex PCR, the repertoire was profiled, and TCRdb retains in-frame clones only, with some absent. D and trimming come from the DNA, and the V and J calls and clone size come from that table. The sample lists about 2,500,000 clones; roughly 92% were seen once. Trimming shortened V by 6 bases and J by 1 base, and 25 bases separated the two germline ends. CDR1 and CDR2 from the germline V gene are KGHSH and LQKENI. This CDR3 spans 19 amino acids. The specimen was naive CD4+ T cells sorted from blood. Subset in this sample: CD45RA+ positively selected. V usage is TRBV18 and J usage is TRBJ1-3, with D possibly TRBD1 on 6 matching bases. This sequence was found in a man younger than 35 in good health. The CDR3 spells CASSPPTGLRDYSGNTIYF. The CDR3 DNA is TGTGCCAGCTCCCCTCCGACAGGCCTCAGGGATTATTCTGGAAACACCATATATTTT.